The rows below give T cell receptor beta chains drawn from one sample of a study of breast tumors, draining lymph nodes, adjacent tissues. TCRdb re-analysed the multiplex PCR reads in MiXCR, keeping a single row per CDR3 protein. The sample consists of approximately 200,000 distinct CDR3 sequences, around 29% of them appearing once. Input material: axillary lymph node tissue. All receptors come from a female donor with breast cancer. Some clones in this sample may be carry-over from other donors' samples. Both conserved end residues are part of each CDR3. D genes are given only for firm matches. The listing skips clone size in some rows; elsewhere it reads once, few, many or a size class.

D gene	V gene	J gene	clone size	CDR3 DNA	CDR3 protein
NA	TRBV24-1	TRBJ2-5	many	TGTGCCACCAGTGATCCTGGACTCCAAGAGACCCAGTACTTC	CATSDPGLQETQYF
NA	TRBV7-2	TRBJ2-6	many	TGTGCCAGCAGCTTAGACGTGGGCTCTGGGGCCAACGTCCTGACTTTC	CASSLDVGSGANVLTF
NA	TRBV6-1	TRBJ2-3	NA	TGTGCCAGCAGTGAAATAGGAGGGGGGTTCCCAGATACGCAGTATTTT	CASSEIGGGFPDTQYF
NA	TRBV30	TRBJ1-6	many	TGTGCCTGGAGAGACCTAAGACAAGGGAAAAATTCACCCCTCCACTTT	CAWRDLRQGKNSPLHF
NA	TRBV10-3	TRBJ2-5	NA	TGTGCCATCAGTGTTGGGCAGGGCGGGGAGACCCAGTACTTC	CAISVGQGGETQYF
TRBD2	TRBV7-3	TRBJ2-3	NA	TGTGCCAGCAGCTCCCTGAGTAGCGGGAGTGGCAATGAGCAGTATTTT	CASSSLSSGSGNEQYF
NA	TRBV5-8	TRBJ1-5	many	TGTGCCAGCAGATACTTTGGAGAGAGTCATCAGCCCCAGCATTTT	CASRYFGESHQPQHF
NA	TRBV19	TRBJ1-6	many	TGTGCCAGTAACCAGGGCAGGGTAGCTTCACCCCTCCACTTT	CASNQGRVASPLHF
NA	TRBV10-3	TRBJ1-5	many	TGTGCCATCGCCAGGGTCGACGATCAGCCCCAGCATTTT	CAIARVDDQPQHF
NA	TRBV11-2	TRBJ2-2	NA	TGTGCCAGCAGCTTAGTCGGGAGTGGGCTGTTTTTT	CASSLVGSGLFF
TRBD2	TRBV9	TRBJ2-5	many	TGTGCCAGCAGCGTAGACCCAGCGGGGGGAGAGACCCAGTACTTC	CASSVDPAGGETQYF
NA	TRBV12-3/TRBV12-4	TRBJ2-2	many	TGTGCCAGCCAGGGCGGGGTGAACACCGGGGAGCTGTTTTTT	CASQGGVNTGELFF
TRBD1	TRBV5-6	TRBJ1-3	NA	TGTACCAGCAGCTTCGACAGGGCCGGTGGAAACACCATATATTTT	CTSSFDRAGGNTIYF
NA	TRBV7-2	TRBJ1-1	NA	TGTGCCAGCAGCTCTTACGGGACCCCAGTAGCAGCTTTCTTT	CASSSYGTPVAAFF
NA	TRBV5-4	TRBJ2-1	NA	TGTGCCAGCAGTCGGAACAGGGACTCCTACAATGAGCAGTTCTTC	CASSRNRDSYNEQFF
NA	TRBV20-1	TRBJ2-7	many	TGCAGTGCTAGACTTGAAACATACCTCTACGAGCAGTACTTC	CSARLETYLYEQYF
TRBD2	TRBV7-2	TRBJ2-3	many	TGTGCCAGCAGCTTAGGCCGACTAGCGGGCACAGATACGCAGTATTTT	CASSLGRLAGTDTQYF
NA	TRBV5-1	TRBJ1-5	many	TGCGCCAGCAGCCCAAGGGTTCAGCCCCAGCATTTT	CASSPRVQPQHF
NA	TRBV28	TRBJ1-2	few	TGTGCCAGCTGGGAGGAAGGGTTCTCCGGCTACACCTTC	CASWEEGFSGYTF
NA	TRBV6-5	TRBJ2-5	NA	TGTGCCAGCAGTTCCGGACAGAACCAAGAGACCCAGTACTTC	CASSSGQNQETQYF
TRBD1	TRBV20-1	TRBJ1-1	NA	TGCAGTGCCCGGGACAGGGGGCTAGGAGGGGTATCAAGGGAAGCTTTCTTT	CSARDRGLGGVSREAFF
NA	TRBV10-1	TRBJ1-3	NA	TGCGCCAGCAAGGGCAGACCGAGCTCTGGAAACACCATATATTTT	CASKGRPSSGNTIYF
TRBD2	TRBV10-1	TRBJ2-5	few	TGCGCCAGCAGTAGGGGTACTAGCGGGGGACAAGAGACCCAGTACTTC	CASSRGTSGGQETQYF
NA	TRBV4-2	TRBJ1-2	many	TGTGCCAGCAGCCAAGACGCAGGGCGTCCGTATGGCTACACCTTC	CASSQDAGRPYGYTF
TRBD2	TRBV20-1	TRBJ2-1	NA	TGCAGTGCTAGAGGTAGCGGGAGGTTAAATGAGCAGTTCTTC	CSARGSGRLNEQFF
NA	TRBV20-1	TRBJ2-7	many	TGCAGTGCTAGAGATTATGGTGCCGAGCAGTACTTC	CSARDYGAEQYF